This record looks at one T cell receptor (beta chain) sequence and its context. The data belong to a study of graft-versus-host responses after intestinal transplantation. On the study more broadly: Multivisceral, liver-intestinal, or isolated intestinal transplants were performed in recipients. After anti-thymocyte globulin induction, recipients took tacrolimus and steroids for around three years.

Sequenced by immunoSEQ multiplex PCR; TCRdb stores in-frame clones only, minus some. The table records 29,000 or so clones, about 92% of them present only once. The CDR3 loop spans 16 amino acids. The V and J ends lost 3 bases and 1 base respectively, with 14 bases between them. The V gene's germline CDR1 is MDHEN and CDR2 SYDVKM. The rearrangement links TRBV28 to TRBJ2-3, with D perhaps matching TRBD1 or TRBD2 (6 bases each). This clonotype originated in a human patient who received an intestinal transplant, so some T cells may come from the graft donor. The material was PBMCs, obtained around 63 days after intestinal transplant. The chain's CDR3 is CASSFLRRGGTDTQYF. CDR3 DNA sequence: TGTGCCAGCAGTTTCCTCCGAAGGGGGGGCACAGATACGCAGTATTTT.